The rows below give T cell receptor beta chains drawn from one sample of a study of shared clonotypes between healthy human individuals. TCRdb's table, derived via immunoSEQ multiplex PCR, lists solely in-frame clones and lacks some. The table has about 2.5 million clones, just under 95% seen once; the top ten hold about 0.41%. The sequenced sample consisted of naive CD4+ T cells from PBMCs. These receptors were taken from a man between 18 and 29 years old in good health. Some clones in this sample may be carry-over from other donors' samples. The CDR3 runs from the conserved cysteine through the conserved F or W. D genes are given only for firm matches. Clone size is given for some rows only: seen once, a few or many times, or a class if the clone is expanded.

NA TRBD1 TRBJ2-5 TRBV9 CASSGVPTGGETQYF
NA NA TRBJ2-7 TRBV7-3 CASSLTGQGPYEQYF
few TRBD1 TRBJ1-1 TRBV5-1 CASSLQGGNTEAFF
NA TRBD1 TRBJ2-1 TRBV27 CASSLTGGWYNEQFF
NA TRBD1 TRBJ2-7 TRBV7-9 CASSPTGDYEQYF
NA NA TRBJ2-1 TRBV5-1 CASSGFGTPSNNEQFF
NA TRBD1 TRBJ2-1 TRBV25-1 CASSAGQGSYNEQFF
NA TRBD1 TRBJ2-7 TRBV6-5 CASSYSGQGAYEQYF
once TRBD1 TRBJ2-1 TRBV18 CASSPQWTGLYNEQFF
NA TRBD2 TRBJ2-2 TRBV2 CASKIPSGRAPSGELFF
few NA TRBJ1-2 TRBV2 CASDRNEGYGYTF
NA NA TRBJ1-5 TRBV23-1 CANHPRKTGSQPQHF